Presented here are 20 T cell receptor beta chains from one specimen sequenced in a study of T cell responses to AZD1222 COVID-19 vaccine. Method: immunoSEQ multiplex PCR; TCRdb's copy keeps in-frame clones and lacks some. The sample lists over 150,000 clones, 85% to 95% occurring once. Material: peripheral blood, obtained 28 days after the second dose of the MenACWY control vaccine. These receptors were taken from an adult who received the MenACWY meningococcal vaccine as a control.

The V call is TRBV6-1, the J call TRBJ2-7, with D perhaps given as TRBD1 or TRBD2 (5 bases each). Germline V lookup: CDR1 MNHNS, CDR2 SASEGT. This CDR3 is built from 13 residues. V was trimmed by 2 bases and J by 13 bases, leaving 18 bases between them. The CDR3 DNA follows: TGTGCCAGCAGTGAAAAAGTGGGGACCTTCGGATACTTC. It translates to CASSEKVGTFGYF.

CDR3 in DNA: TGCGCCAGCAGCCAAGATGATCTGCGTAACGGGGAGCTGTTTTTT. As protein: CASSQDDLRNGELFF. This chain connects TRBV4-1 to TRBJ2-2, with D unresolved. Germline CDR1 reads MGHRA; CDR2 reads YSYEKL. The CDR3 is 15 amino acids. The germline V and J ends were trimmed by 0 bases and 7 bases, with 12 bases remaining between them.

The DNA of the CDR3 is TGTGCCAGCAGCCCCAGCGGGGGGGGGCGGTTAGATACGCAGTATTTT. Protein product: CASSPSGGGRLDTQYF. The V and J genes are TRBV3-1 (or the pseudogene TRBV3-2) and TRBJ2-3; TRBD2 matches at 10 bases. This CDR3 comprises 16 residues. Per germline, CDR1 LGHDT and CDR2 YNNKEL (reference sequence). V trimming: 4 bases; J trimming: 5 bases; junction bases outside the gene matches: 9.

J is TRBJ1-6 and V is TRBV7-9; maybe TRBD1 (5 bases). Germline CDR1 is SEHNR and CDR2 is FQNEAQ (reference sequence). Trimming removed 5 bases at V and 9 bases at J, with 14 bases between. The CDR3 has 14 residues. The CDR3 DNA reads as TGTGCCAGCAGCCCGACAGAACGGGGTTCACCCCTCCACTTT. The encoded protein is CASSPTERGSPLHF.

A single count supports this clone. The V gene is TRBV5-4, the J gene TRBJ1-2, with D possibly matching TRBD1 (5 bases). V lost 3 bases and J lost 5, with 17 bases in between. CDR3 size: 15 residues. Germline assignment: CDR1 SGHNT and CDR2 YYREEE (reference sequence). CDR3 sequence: CASSSRTDGGYGYTF. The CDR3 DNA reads TGTGCCAGCAGCTCCCGAACGGACGGGGGTTATGGCTACACCTTC.

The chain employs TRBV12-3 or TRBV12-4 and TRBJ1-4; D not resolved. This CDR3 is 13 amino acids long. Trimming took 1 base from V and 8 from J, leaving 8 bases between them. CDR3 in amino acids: CASSLVGGEKLFF. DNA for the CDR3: TGTGCCAGCAGTTTAGTGGGTGGAGAAAAACTGTTTTTT.

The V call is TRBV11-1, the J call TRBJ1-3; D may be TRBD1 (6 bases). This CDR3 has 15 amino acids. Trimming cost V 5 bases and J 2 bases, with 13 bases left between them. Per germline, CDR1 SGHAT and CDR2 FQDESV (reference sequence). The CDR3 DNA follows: TGTGCCAGCAGCCCGACAGGAGTGACTGGAAACACCATATATTTT. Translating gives CASSPTGVTGNTIYF.

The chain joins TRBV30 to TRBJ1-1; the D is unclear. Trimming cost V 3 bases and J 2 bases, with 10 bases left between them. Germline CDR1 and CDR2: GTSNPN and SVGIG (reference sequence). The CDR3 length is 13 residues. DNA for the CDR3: TGTGCCTGGAGAAGGGTTTTCAACACTGAAGCTTTCTTT. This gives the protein CAWRRVFNTEAFF.

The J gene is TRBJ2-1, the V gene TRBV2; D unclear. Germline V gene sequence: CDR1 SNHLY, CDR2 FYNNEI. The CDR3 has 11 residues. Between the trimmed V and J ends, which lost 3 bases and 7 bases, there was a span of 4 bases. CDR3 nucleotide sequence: TGTGCCAGCAGTGACCGGAATGAGCAGTTCTTC. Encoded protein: CASSDRNEQFF.

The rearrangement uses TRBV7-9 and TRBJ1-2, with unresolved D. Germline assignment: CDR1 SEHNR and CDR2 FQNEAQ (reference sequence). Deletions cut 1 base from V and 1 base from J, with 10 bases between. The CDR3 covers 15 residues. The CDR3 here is CASSLEPAVNYGYTF. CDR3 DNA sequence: TGTGCCAGCAGCTTAGAACCGGCCGTTAACTATGGCTACACCTTC.

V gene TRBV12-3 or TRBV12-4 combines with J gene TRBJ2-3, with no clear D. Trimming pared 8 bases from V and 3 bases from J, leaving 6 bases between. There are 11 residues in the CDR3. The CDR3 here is CASGRTDTQYF. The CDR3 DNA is TGTGCCAGCGGCCGGACAGATACGCAGTATTTT.

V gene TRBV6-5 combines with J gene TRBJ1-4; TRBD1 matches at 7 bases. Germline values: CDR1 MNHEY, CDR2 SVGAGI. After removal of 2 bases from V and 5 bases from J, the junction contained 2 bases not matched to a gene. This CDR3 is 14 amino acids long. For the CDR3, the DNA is TGTGCCAGCAGTTACGGGACAGTGAATGAAAAACTGTTTTTT. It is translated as CASSYGTVNEKLFF.

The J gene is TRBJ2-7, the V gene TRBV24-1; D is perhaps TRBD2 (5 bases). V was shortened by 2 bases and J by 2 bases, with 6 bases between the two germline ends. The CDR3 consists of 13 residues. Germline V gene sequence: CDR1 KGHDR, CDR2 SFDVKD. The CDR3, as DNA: TGTGCCACCAGTGATTCCGGGGCCTACGAGCAGTACTTC. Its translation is CATSDSGAYEQYF.

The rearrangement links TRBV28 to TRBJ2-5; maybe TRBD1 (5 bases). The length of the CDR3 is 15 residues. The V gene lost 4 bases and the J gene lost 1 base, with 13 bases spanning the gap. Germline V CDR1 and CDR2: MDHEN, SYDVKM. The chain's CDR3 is CASSSPQGAQETQYF. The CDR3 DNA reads TGTGCCAGCAGTTCGCCCCAGGGTGCCCAAGAGACCCAGTACTTC.

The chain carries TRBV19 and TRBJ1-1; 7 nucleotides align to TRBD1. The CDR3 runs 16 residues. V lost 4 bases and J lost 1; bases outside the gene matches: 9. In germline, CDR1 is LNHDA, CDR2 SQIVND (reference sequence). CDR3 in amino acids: CASSTTGARANTEAFF. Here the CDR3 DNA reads TGTGCCAGTAGTACCACAGGGGCAAGAGCGAACACTGAAGCTTTCTTT. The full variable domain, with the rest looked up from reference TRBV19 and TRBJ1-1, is DGGITQSPKYLFRKEGQNVTLSCEQNLNHDAMYWYRQDPGQGLRLIYYSQIVNDFQKGDIAEGYSVSREKKESFPLTVTSAQKNPTAFYLCASSTTGARANTEAFFGQGTRLTVV.

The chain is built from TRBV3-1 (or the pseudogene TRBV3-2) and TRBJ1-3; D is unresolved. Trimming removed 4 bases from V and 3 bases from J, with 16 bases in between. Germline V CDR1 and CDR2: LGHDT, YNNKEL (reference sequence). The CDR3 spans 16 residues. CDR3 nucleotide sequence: TGTGCCAGCAGCCCCCCATGGGCCTCCCTTGGAAACACCATATATTTT. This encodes CASSPPWASLGNTIYF.

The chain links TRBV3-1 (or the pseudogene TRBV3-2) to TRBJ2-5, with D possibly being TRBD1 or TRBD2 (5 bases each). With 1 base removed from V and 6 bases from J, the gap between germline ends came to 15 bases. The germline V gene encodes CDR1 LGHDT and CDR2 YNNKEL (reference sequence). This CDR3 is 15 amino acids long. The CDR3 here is CASSQGDPSRKTQYF. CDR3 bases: TGTGCCAGCAGCCAAGGGGACCCCTCGAGAAAGACCCAGTACTTC.

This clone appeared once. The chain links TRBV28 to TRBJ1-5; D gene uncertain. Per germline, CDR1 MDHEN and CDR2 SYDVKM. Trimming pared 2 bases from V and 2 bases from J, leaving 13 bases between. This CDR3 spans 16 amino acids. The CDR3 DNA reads TGTGCCAGCAGTTTAGGGCCAGGCGGAGGCAATCAGCCCCAGCATTTT. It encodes CASSLGPGGGNQPQHF.

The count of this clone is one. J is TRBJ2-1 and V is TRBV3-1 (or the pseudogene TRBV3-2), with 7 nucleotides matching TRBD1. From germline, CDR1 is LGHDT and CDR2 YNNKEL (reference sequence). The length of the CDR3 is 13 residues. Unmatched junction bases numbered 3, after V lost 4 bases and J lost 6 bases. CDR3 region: CASSLRQGNEQFF. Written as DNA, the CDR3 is TGTGCCAGCAGCCTTCGACAGGGCAATGAGCAGTTCTTC.

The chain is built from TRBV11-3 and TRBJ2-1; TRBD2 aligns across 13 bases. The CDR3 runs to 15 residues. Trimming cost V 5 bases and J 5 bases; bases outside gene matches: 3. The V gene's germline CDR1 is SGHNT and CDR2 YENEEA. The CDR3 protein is CASSRTSGGNNEQFF. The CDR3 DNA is TGTGCCAGCAGCCGGACTAGCGGGGGCAACAATGAGCAGTTCTTC.